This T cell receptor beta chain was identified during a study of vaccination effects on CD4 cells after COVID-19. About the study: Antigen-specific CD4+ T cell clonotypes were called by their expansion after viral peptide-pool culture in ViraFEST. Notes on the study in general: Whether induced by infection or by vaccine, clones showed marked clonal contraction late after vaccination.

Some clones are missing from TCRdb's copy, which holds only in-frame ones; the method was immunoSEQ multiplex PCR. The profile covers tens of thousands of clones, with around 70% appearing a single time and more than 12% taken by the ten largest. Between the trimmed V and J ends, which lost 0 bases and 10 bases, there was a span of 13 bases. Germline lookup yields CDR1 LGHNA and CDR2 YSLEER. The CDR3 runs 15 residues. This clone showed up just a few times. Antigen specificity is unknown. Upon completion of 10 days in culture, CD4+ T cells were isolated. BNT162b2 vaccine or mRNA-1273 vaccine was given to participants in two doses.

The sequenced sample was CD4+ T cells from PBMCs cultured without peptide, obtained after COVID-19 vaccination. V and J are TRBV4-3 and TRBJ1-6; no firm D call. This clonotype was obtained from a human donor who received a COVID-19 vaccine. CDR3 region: CASSQDFQMGSPLHF. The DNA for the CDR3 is TGCGCCAGCAGCCAAGATTTCCAAATGGGCTCACCCCTCCACTTT.